The sample holds many counts of the clone carrying this T cell receptor (beta chain). Antigen unknown. Template switching (which added a universal primer site) was used, and cDNA carried unique molecular identifiers. A single record per CDR3 protein comes from TCRdb applying MiXCR to the 5' RACE reads. In the table there are 1,800,000 or so distinct CDR3 sequences, about 30% of which are singletons. This sample is part of a study of identical twins. Study results and caveats: It was possible that invariant MAIT and iNKT cells partly confounded the zero-insertion analyses.

V was clipped by 0 bases and J by 2 bases, with 12 bases between them. The CDR3 is made up of 16 amino acids. Germline CDR1 reads MGHRA; CDR2 reads YSYEKL. This chain joins TRBV4-1 and TRBJ2-3; D perhaps matches TRBD1 (5 bases). Material: cord blood. The clonotype comes from a newborn girl in good health. DNA for the CDR3: TGCGCCAGCAGCCAAGATTGGGGCTTTTCCACAGATACGCAGTATTTT. Translation gives CASSQDWGFSTDTQYF.